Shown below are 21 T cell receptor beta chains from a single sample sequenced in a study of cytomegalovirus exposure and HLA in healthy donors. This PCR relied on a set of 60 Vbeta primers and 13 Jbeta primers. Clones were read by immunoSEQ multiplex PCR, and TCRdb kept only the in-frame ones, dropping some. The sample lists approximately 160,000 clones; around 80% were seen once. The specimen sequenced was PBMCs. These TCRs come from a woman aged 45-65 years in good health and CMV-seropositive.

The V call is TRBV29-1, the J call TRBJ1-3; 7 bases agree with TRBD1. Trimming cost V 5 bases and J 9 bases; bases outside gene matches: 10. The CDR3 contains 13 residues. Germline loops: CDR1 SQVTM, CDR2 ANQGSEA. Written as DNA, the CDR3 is TGCAGCGTTACAACAGGGGCCGGGGCCACCATATATTTT. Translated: CSVTTGAGATIYF.

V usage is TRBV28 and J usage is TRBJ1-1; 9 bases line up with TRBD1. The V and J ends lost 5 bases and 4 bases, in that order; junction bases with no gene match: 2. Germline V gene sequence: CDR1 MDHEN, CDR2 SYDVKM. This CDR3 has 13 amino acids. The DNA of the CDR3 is TGTGCCAGCAGTATACAGGGGGCCACTGAAGCTTTCTTT. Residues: CASSIQGATEAFF.

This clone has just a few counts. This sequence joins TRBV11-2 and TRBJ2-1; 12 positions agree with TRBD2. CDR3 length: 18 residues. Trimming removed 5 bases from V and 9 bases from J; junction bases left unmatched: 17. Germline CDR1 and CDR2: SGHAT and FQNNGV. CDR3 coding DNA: TGTGCCAGCAGCACCCGTTCGGGGAGGACTAGCGGGATCGGTGAGCAGTTCTTC. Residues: CASSTRSGRTSGIGEQFF.

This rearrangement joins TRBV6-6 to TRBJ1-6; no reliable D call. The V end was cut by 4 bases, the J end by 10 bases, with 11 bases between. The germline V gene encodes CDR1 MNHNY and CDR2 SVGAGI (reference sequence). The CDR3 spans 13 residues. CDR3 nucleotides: TGTGCCAGCAGTTCAGCGTCGGGATCACCCCTCCACTTT. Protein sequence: CASSSASGSPLHF.

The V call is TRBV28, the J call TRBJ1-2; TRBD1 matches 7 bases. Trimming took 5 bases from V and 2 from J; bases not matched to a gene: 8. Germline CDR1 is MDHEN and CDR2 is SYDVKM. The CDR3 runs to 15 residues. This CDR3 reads CASSPRTGDNYGYTF. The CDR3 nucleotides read TGTGCCAGCAGTCCCCGGACAGGAGACAACTATGGCTACACCTTC.

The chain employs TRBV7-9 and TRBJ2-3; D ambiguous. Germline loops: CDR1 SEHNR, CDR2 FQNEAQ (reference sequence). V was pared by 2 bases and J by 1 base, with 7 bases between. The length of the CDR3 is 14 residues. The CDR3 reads CASSLRGGTDTQYF. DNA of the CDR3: TGTGCCAGCAGCTTACGCGGTGGCACAGATACGCAGTATTTT.

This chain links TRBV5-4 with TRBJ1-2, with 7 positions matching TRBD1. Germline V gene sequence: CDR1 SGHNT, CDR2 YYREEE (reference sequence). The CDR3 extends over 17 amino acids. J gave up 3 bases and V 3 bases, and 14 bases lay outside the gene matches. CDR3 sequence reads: CASSSGQQLLRDYGYTF. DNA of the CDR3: TGTGCCAGCAGCTCGGGACAGCAGCTTCTACGGGACTATGGCTACACCTTC.

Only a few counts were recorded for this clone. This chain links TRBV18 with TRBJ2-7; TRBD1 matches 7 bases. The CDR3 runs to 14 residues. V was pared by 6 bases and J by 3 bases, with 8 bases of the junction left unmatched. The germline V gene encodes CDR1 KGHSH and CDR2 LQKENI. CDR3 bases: TGTGCCAGCTCCCCCGGGGCAGGGGGCTACGAGCAGTACTTC. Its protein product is CASSPGAGGYEQYF.

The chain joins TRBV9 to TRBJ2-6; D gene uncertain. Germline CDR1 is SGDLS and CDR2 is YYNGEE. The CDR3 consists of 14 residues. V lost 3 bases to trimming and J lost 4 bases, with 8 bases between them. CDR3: CASSARWGANVLTF. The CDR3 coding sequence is TGTGCCAGCAGCGCCCGGTGGGGGGCCAACGTCCTGACTTTC.

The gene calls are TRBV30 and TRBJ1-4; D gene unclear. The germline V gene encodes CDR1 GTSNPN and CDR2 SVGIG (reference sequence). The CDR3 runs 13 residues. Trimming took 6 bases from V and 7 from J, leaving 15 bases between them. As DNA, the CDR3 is TGTGCCTGCTCACGGGGTACCGGTGAAAAACTGTTTTTT. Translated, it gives CACSRGTGEKLFF.

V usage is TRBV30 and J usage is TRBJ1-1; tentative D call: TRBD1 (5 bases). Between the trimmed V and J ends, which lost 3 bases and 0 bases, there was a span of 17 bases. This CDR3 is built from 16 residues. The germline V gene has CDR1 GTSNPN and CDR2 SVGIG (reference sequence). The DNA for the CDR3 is TGTGCCTGGAGCGGTGGGGCTAGTAGGGTGAACACTGAAGCTTTCTTT. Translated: CAWSGGASRVNTEAFF.

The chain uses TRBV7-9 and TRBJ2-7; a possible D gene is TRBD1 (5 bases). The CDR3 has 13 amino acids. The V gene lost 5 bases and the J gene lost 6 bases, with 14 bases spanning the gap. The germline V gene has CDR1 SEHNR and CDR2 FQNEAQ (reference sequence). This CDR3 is CASSPGFLAEQYF. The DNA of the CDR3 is TGTGCCAGCAGCCCAGGGTTTTTAGCCGAGCAGTACTTC. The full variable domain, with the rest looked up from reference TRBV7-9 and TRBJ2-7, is DTGVSQNPRHKITKRGQNVTFRCDPISEHNRLYWYRQTLGQGPEFLTYFQNEAQLEKSRLLSDRFSAERPKGSFSTLEIQRTEQGDSAMYLCASSPGFLAEQYFGPGTRLTVT.

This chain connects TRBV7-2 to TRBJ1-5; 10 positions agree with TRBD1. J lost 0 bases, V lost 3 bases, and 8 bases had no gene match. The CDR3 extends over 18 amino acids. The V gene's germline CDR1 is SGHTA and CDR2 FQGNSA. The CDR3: CASSFAGQGTYSNQPQHF. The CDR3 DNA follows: TGTGCCAGCAGCTTCGCGGGACAGGGGACGTATAGCAATCAGCCCCAGCATTTT.

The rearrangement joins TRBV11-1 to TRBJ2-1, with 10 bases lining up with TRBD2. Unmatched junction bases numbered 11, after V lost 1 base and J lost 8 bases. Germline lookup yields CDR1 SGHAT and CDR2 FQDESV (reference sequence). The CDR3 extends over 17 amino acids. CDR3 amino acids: CASSLGFLAGGLYEQFF. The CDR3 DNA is TGTGCCAGCAGCTTAGGATTCTTAGCGGGAGGTTTATATGAGCAGTTCTTC. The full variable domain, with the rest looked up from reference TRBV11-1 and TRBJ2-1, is EAEVAQSPRYKITEKSQAVAFWCDPISGHATLYWYRQILGQGPELLVQFQDESVVDDSQLPKDRFSAERLKGVDSTLKIQPAELGDSAMYLCASSLGFLAGGLYEQFFGPGTRLTVL.

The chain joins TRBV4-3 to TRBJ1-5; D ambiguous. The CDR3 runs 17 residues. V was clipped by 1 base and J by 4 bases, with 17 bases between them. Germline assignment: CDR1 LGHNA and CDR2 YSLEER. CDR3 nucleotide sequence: TGCGCCAGCAGCCAAGGAGAGGCTCGAGCGTTTAATCAGCCCCAGCATTTT. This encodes CASSQGEARAFNQPQHF.

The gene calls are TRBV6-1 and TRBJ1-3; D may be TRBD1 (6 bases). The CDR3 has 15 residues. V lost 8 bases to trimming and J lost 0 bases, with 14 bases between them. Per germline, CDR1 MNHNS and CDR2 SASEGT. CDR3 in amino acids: CASSPGAYSGNTIYF. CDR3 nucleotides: TGTGCCAGCTCCCCAGGGGCTTACTCTGGAAACACCATATATTTT.

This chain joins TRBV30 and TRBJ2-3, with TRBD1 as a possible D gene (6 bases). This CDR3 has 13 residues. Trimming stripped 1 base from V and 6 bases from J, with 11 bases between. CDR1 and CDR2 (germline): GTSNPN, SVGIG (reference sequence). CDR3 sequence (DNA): TGTGCCTGGAGTGCGCAAGACAGGGATACGCAGTATTTT. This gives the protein CAWSAQDRDTQYF.

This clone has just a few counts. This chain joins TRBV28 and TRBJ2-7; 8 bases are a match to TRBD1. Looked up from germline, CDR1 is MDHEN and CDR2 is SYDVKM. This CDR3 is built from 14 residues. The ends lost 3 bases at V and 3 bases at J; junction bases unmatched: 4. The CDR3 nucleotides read TGTGCCAGCAGTTTCGGAGACAGGGGCTACGAGCAGTACTTC. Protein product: CASSFGDRGYEQYF.

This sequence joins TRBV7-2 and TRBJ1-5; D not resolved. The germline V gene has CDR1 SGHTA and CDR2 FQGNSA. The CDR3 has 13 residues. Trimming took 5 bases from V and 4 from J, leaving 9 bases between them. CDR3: CASSGRGNQPQHF. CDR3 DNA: TGTGCCAGCAGCGGTCGAGGGAATCAGCCCCAGCATTTT. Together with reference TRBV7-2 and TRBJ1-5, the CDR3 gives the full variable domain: GAGVSQSPSNKVTEKGKDVELRCDPISGHTALYWYRQSLGQGLEFLIYFQGNSAPDKSGLPSDRFSAERTGGSVSTLTIQRTQQEDSAVYLCASSGRGNQPQHFGDGTRLSIL.

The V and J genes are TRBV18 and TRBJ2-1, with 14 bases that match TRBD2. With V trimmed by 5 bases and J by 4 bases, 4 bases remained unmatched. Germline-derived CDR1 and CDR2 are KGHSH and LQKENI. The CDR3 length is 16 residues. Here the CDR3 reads CASSRGTSGGYNEQFF. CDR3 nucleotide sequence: TGTGCCAGCTCAAGGGGGACTAGCGGGGGATACAATGAGCAGTTCTTC.

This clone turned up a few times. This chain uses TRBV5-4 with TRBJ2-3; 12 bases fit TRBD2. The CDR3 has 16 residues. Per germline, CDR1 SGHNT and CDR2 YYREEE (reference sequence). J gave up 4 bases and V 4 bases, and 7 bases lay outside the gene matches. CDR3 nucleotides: TGTGCCAGCAGCCTGGGACTAGCGGGTCGCCCAGATACGCAGTATTTT. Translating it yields CASSLGLAGRPDTQYF.